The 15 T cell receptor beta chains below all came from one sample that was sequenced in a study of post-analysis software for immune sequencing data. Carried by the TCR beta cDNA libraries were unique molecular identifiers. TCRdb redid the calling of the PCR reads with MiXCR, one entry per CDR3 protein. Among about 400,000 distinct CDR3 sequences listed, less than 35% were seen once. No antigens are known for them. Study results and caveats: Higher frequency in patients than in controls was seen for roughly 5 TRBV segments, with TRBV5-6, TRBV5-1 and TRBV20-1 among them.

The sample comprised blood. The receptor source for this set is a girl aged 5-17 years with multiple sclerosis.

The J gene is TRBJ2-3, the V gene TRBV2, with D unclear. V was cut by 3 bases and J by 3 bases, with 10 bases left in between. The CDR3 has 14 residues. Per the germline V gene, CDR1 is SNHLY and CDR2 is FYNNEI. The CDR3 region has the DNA TGTGCCAGCAGTGAGCCCCTAGAAACAGATACGCAGTATTTT. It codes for CASSEPLETDTQYF.

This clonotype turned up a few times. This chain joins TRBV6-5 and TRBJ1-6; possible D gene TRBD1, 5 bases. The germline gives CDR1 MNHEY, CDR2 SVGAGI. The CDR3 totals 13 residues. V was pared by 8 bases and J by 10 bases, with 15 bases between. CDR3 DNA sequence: TGTGCCAGCTCCCCTCGGGGGGACTCACCCCTCCACTTT. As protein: CASSPRGDSPLHF.

CDR3 nucleotide sequence: TGCGCCAGCAGCTTGGAGCCTCGGTGGGGAGGTGGCTACACCTTC. Translated: CASSLEPRWGGGYTF. The chain carries TRBV5-1 and TRBJ1-2, with D hard to call. V dropped 0 bases and J dropped 7 bases, with 16 bases sitting between them. Germline V gives CDR1 SGHRS, CDR2 YFSETQ. This CDR3 contains 15 residues.

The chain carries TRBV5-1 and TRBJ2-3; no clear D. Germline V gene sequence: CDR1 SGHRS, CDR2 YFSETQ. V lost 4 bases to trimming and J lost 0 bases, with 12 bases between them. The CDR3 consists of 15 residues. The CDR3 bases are TGCGCCAGCAGCGTAGGATTGAGGAGCACAGATACGCAGTATTTT. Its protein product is CASSVGLRSTDTQYF.

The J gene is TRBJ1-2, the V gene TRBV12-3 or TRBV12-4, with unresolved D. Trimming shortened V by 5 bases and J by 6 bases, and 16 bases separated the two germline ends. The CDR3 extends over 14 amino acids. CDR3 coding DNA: TGTGCCAGCAGTCCCGGGCGGCGGAGGGATGGCTACACCTTC. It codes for CASSPGRRRDGYTF.

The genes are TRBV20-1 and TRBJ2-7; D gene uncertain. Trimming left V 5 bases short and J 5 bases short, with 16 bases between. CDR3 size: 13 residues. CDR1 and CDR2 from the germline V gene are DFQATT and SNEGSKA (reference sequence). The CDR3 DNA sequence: TGCAGTGCTGTTCGGCATCCAATGGACGAGCAGTACTTC. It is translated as CSAVRHPMDEQYF.

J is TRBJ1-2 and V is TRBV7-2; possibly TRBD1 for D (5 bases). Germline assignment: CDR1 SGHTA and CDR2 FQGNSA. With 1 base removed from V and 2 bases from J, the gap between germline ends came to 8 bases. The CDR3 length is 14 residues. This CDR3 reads CASSLDHRNYGYTF. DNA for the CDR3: TGTGCCAGCAGCTTAGACCACAGGAACTATGGCTACACCTTC.

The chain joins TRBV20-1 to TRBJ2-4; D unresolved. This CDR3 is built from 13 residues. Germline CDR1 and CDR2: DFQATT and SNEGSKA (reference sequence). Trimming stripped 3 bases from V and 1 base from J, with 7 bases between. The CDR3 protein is CSASLEAKNIQYF. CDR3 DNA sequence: TGCAGTGCTAGCCTCGAGGCCAAAAACATTCAGTACTTC.

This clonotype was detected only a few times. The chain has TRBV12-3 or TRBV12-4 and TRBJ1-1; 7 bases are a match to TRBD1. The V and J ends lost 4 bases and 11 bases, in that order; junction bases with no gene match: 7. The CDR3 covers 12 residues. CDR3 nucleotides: TGTGCCAGCAGTTCCGACAGGGTGTCCGCTTTCTTT. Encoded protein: CASSSDRVSAFF.

CDR3 nucleotide sequence: TGCGCCAGCAGCCCCGGACAGGAGGACACTGAAGCTTTCTTT. This encodes CASSPGQEDTEAFF. The rearrangement joins TRBV5-1 to TRBJ1-1; 7 bases map to TRBD1. J lost 3 bases, V lost 4 bases, and 6 bases had no gene match. The CDR3 runs 14 residues. The germline V gene encodes CDR1 SGHRS and CDR2 YFSETQ. Complete variable domain (other parts from reference TRBV5-1 and TRBJ1-1): KAGVTQTPRYLIKTRGQQVTLSCSPISGHRSVSWYQQTPGQGLQFLFEYFSETQRNKGNFPGRFSGRQFSNSRSEMNVSTLELGDSALYLCASSPGQEDTEAFFGQGTRLTVV.

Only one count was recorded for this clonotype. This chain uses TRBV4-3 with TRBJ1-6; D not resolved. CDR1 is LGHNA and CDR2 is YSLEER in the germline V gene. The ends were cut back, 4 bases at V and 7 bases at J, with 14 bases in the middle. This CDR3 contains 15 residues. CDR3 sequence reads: CASSRHRELNSPLHF. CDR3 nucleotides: TGCGCCAGCAGCCGACACCGAGAGTTGAATTCACCCCTCCACTTT.

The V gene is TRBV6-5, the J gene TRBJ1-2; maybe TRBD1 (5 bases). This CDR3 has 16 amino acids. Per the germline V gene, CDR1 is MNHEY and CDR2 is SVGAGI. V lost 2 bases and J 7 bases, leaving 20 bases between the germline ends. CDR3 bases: TGTGCCAGCAGTTACGATGCAGGGAGGCGGTTTGGTGGCTACACCTTC. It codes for CASSYDAGRRFGGYTF.

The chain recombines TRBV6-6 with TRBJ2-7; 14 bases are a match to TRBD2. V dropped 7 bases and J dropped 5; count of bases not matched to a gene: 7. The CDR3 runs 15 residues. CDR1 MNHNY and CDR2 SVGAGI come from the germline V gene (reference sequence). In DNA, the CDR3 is TGTGCCAGCACCAGACTAGCGGGGGGGCCACACGAGCAGTACTTC. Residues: CASTRLAGGPHEQYF.

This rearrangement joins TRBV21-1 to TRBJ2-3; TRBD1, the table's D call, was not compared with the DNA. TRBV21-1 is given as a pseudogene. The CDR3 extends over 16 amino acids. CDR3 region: CASSRPGQVFPDTQYF. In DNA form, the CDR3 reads TGTGCCAGCAGCAGACCGGGACAGGTATTCCCAGATACGCAGTATTTT.

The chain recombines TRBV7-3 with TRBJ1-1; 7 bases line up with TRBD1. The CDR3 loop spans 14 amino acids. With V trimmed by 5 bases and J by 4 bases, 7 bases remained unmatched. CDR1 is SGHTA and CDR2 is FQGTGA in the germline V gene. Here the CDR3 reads CASSPQGDGTEAFF. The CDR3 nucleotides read TGTGCCAGCAGCCCTCAGGGGGATGGCACTGAAGCTTTCTTT.